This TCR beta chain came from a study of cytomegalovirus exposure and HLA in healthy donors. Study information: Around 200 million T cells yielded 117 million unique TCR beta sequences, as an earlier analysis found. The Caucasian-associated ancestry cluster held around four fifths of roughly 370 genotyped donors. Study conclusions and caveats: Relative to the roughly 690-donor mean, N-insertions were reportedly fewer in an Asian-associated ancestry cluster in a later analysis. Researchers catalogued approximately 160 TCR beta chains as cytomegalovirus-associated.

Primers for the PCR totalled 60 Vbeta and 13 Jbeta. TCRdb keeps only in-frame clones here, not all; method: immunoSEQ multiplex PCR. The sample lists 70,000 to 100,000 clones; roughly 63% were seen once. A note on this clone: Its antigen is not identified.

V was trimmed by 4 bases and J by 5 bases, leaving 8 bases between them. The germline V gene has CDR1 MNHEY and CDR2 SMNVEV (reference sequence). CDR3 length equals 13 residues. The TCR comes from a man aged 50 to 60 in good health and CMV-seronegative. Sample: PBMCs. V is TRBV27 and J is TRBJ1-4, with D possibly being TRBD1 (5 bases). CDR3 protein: CASSSRQNEKLFF. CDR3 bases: TGTGCCAGCAGTTCCCGACAGAATGAAAAACTGTTTTTT.